This TCR beta chain was identified during a study of T cell changes during pregnancy in multiple sclerosis. This CDR3 has 15 residues. V was clipped by 7 bases and J by 4 bases; unmatched bases: 6. Germline CDR1 SGHRS, CDR2 YFSETQ. The data were produced by immunoSEQ multiplex PCR, yet TCRdb's version contains in-frame clones alone and is incomplete. The data hold around 80,000 clones, with 92% observed a single time. The sample holds one count of this clone. This clonotype was obtained from a female donor with multiple sclerosis, enrolled in a pregnancy study. The chain joins TRBV5-1 to TRBJ2-1, with 12 positions matching TRBD2. The sample was peripheral blood, taken before pregnancy. In DNA, the CDR3 is TGCGCCAGCCGACCTAGCGGGGGGGCGTACAATGAGCAGTTCTTC. Protein sequence: CASRPSGGAYNEQFF.